These 25 T cell receptor beta chains originate from one sample sequenced in a study of early T cells in non-severe SARS-CoV-2 infection. TCRdb used MiXCR to reprocess the 5' RACE reads, holding one entry per CDR3 protein. The profile shows tens of thousands of distinct CDR3 sequences, roughly 5% of them singletons. Source material: whole blood. The receptors come from an adult who was a healthcare worker with PCR-confirmed SARS-CoV-2 infection or an uninfected control (not recorded which).

This clonotype was recorded at least ten times. The chain recombines TRBV6-7 with TRBJ2-5; D possibly corresponds to TRBD1 (5 bases). TRBV6-7 is annotated as an ORF whose role is uncertain. Trimming shortened V by 2 bases and J by 5 bases, and 12 bases separated the two germline ends. This CDR3 is built from 14 residues. CDR3 in amino acids: CASSYRGPRETQYF. CDR3 in DNA: TGTGCCAGCAGTTACAGGGGTCCGAGGGAGACCCAGTACTTC.

Judged by abundance, this clonotype is medium-sized. This chain connects TRBV20-1 to TRBJ2-1; weak D call: TRBD2 (6 bases). The length of the CDR3 is 15 residues. Trimming left V 0 bases short and J 3 bases short, with 12 bases between. Germline CDR1 is DFQATT and CDR2 is SNEGSKA (reference sequence). This CDR3 reads CSARDRRGFYNEQFF. DNA for the CDR3: TGCAGTGCTAGAGATAGGAGGGGATTCTACAATGAGCAGTTCTTC.

This clonotype was picked up many times. The CDR3 DNA sequence: TGTGCCACCAGGAATAGACAGATTAGCAATCAGCCCCAGCATTTT. Translating gives CATRNRQISNQPQHF. The V and J genes are TRBV24-1 and TRBJ1-5; possibly TRBD1 for D (5 bases). Germline assignment: CDR1 KGHDR and CDR2 SFDVKD. Between the trimmed V and J ends, which lost 7 bases and 0 bases, there was a span of 12 bases. The CDR3 is made up of 15 amino acids.

In its sample, this clonotype was seen many times. This sequence joins TRBV4-3 and TRBJ2-1; 10 nucleotides agree with TRBD2. The length of the CDR3 is 19 residues. After removal of 4 bases from V and 4 bases from J, the junction contained 16 bases not matched to a gene. CDR1 and CDR2 from the germline V gene are LGHNA and YSLEER. The DNA of the CDR3 is TGCGCCAGCAGCCTAGAACTAGCGGGAAGGCCGTCGTATTACAATGAGCAGTTCTTC. Protein: CASSLELAGRPSYYNEQFF.

This clonotype was found many times. The gene calls are TRBV7-9 and TRBJ2-1, with 7 nucleotides matching TRBD1. V dropped 5 bases and J dropped 4; count of bases not matched to a gene: 11. Germline CDR1 and CDR2: SEHNR and FQNEAQ (reference sequence). The CDR3 consists of 16 residues. CDR3 amino acids: CASSQGGQLKYNEQFF. The CDR3 DNA reads TGTGCCAGCAGCCAAGGGGGACAGCTAAAATACAATGAGCAGTTCTTC.

This clonotype occurred many times. The chain is built from TRBV4-3 and TRBJ2-2; D gene ambiguous. Trimming cost V 2 bases and J 6 bases, with 16 bases left between them. Germline V gene data show CDR1 as LGHNA and CDR2 as YSLEER. The CDR3 has 16 residues. The CDR3 DNA sequence: TGCGCCAGCAGCCAAAAAACCCCGGCCGGTGCCGGGGAGCTGTTTTTT. It yields the protein CASSQKTPAGAGELFF.

This clonotype was observed many times. V gene TRBV5-1 combines with J gene TRBJ2-1; possible D gene TRBD2, 7 bases. Germline CDR1 reads SGHRS; CDR2 reads YFSETQ. The CDR3 length is 16 residues. The V end lost 2 bases, the J end lost 8 bases, and 20 bases lay between the germline ends. The CDR3 DNA is TGCGCCAGCAGCTTCTCCCCAGCGGGGAGGGGGGATGAGCAGTTCTTC. Translation: CASSFSPAGRGDEQFF.

This clonotype was seen more than once but under ten times. The chain is built from TRBV7-9 and TRBJ1-1; a weak D match, TRBD1 (6 bases). The germline V gene encodes CDR1 SEHNR and CDR2 FQNEAQ (reference sequence). The CDR3 extends over 14 amino acids. The germline V and J ends were trimmed by 2 bases and 1 base, with 8 bases remaining between them. CDR3 in amino acids: CASSLLQGNTEAFF. The CDR3 nucleotides read TGTGCCAGCAGCTTATTACAGGGGAACACTGAAGCTTTCTTT. Full variable domain (rest looked up from reference TRBV7-9 and TRBJ1-1): DTGVSQNPRHKITKRGQNVTFRCDPISEHNRLYWYRQTLGQGPEFLTYFQNEAQLEKSRLLSDRFSAERPKGSFSTLEIQRTEQGDSAMYLCASSLLQGNTEAFFGQGTRLTVV.

V usage is TRBV30 and J usage is TRBJ2-1; TRBD2 aligns across 11 bases. V was pared by 1 base and J by 10 bases, with 18 bases of the junction left unmatched. CDR3 size: 18 residues. CDR1 is GTSNPN, CDR2 SVGIG, per germline (reference sequence). Here the CDR3 reads CAWSENGGTSGRTKEQFF. As DNA, the CDR3 is TGTGCCTGGAGTGAGAACGGTGGGACTAGCGGACGTACGAAAGAGCAGTTCTTC.

The rearrangement links TRBV20-1 to TRBJ2-3; a weak D match, TRBD2 (6 bases). This CDR3 contains 16 residues. The V gene lost 0 bases and the J gene lost 0 bases, with 13 bases spanning the gap. Germline assignment: CDR1 DFQATT and CDR2 SNEGSKA (reference sequence). CDR3 nucleotides: TGCAGTGCTAGAGACAGAGTACGGGGGAGCACAGATACGCAGTATTTT. Amino acids: CSARDRVRGSTDTQYF.

This clonotype came up once. A much larger clonotype is one base distant, so this may be a read error. Likely a read error: the CDR3 ends without its conserved phenylalanine or tryptophan. The CDR3 protein is CASSPPRGETQYL. Here the CDR3 DNA reads TGTGCCAGCTCACCACCCCGGGGAGAGACCCAGTACTTA. This sequence joins TRBV18 and TRBJ2-5, with a tentative D call TRBD2 (5 bases). Deletions cut 0 bases from V and 4 bases from J, with 6 bases between. This CDR3 region has 13 residues. The germline V gene encodes CDR1 KGHSH and CDR2 LQKENI.

This clonotype was picked up many times. This chain uses TRBV5-4 with TRBJ2-1; 10 bases fit TRBD1. V shed 2 bases, J shed 3 bases, and the junction held 2 bases outside the gene matches. This CDR3 contains 15 residues. Per germline, CDR1 SGHNT and CDR2 YYREEE (reference sequence). CDR3 in amino acids: CASSLGDRGYNEQFF. CDR3 nucleotide sequence: TGTGCCAGCAGCTTAGGGGACAGGGGCTACAATGAGCAGTTCTTC.

Relative to its sample, this clonotype is medium-sized. In nucleotides, the CDR3 is TGTGCCAGCAGCTTTAGCGGGAAAGATACGCAGTATTTT. This codes for CASSFSGKDTQYF. The chain joins TRBV7-6 to TRBJ2-3, with 8 bases matching TRBD2. CDR1 SGHVS and CDR2 FNYEAQ come from the germline V gene. CDR3 length: 13 amino acids. V shed 3 bases, J shed 5 bases, and the junction held 1 base outside the gene matches.

This clonotype came up many times. CDR3 protein: CASSSGGGTYEQYV. The CDR3 coding sequence is TGTGCCAGCAGTTCCGGAGGTGGGACCTACGAGCAGTACGTC. The rearrangement joins TRBV6-2 or TRBV6-3 to TRBJ2-7, with D tentatively TRBD2 (5 bases). The V gene lost 4 bases and the J gene lost 2 bases, with 12 bases spanning the gap. This CDR3 comprises 14 residues. Germline CDR1 is MNHEY and CDR2 is SVGEGT.

This clonotype is termed medium-sized (0.01 to 0.1%). J is TRBJ2-1 and V is TRBV29-1, with TRBD2 as a possible D gene (6 bases). V was cut by 4 bases and J by 2 bases, with 18 bases left in between. Germline lookup yields CDR1 SQVTM and CDR2 ANQGSEA. The CDR3 loop spans 16 amino acids. The CDR3 loop reads CSVGTAGTEPYNEQFF. CDR3 nucleotides: TGCAGCGTTGGGACCGCCGGGACTGAACCCTACAATGAGCAGTTCTTC.

This clonotype was observed many times. The chain has TRBV4-3 and TRBJ2-1, with 12 bases fitting TRBD2. CDR1 is LGHNA and CDR2 is YSLEER in the germline V gene. V shed 4 bases, J shed 8 bases, and the junction held 15 bases outside the gene matches. The CDR3 runs 18 residues. The CDR3 protein is CASSPRPLTSGRVDEQFF. DNA for the CDR3: TGCGCCAGCAGCCCAAGACCCCTGACTAGCGGGAGAGTAGATGAGCAGTTCTTC.

At least ten counts were recorded for this clonotype. This chain joins TRBV15 and TRBJ2-2, with TRBD1 matching 11 bases. Germline CDR1 and CDR2: LNHNV and YYDKDF (reference sequence). Losses at the gene ends were 2 bases for V and 4 bases for J; bases not matched to a gene: 9. The length of the CDR3 is 18 residues. Here the CDR3 reads CATSRHPVGTGGTGELFF. CDR3 nucleotide sequence: TGTGCCACCAGCAGACACCCAGTGGGGACAGGGGGCACCGGGGAGCTGTTTTTT.

This clonotype came up many times. The V and J genes are TRBV5-1 and TRBJ2-3; 9 bases line up with TRBD2. Germline values: CDR1 SGHRS, CDR2 YFSETQ. This CDR3 has 16 residues. V gave up 6 bases and J gave up 1 base; unmatched junction bases: 9. The CDR3 here is CASNTLAGEGTDTQYF. In DNA form, the CDR3 reads TGCGCCAGCAACACATTAGCGGGAGAGGGCACAGATACGCAGTATTTT.

Many counts were recorded for this clonotype. The chain uses TRBV18 and TRBJ2-3; unclear D gene. The germline CDR1 and CDR2 sequences are KGHSH and LQKENI. The CDR3 runs to 12 residues. Trimming removed 6 bases at V and 6 bases at J, with 10 bases between. The CDR3 reads CASSPMGDTQYF. DNA of the CDR3: TGTGCCAGCTCGCCGATGGGGGATACGCAGTATTTT.

This clonotype was seen many times. J is TRBJ1-2 and V is TRBV20-1; unclear D gene. The germline V and J ends were trimmed by 6 bases and 7 bases, with 15 bases remaining between them. The CDR3 is made up of 12 amino acids. Germline V gene data show CDR1 as DFQATT and CDR2 as SNEGSKA (reference sequence). CDR3 residues: CSAQRAGIGYTF. As DNA, the CDR3 is TGCAGTGCCCAGAGGGCCGGGATTGGCTACACCTTC.

In this sample, this clonotype turned up many times. The chain joins TRBV2 to TRBJ1-1; D is uncertain. Trimming shortened V by 2 bases and J by 10 bases, and 8 bases separated the two germline ends. The CDR3 is 11 amino acids. Looked up from germline, CDR1 is SNHLY and CDR2 is FYNNEI. The CDR3 protein is CASSEPDRAFF. The CDR3 DNA follows: TGTGCCAGCAGTGAACCAGACCGAGCTTTCTTT.

This clonotype was picked up many times. The chain employs TRBV27 and TRBJ2-1; perhaps TRBD2 as D (5 bases). Germline V gives CDR1 MNHEY, CDR2 SMNVEV (reference sequence). Trimming took off 3 bases at V and 3 bases at J, with 15 bases between the two ends. This CDR3 contains 16 residues. For the CDR3, the DNA is TGTGCCAGCAGTTTCCGGGGTGTAGGGAACTACAATGAGCAGTTCTTC. This sequence encodes CASSFRGVGNYNEQFF.

This clonotype was counted ten times or more. For the CDR3, the DNA is TGTGCCAGCTCACCAACGGGAGGAGGGACGAGAGGCTACACCTTC. It yields the protein CASSPTGGGTRGYTF. This chain joins TRBV18 and TRBJ1-2; D possibly corresponds to TRBD1 (5 bases). V lost 2 bases and J 8 bases, leaving 18 bases between the germline ends. Germline-derived CDR1 and CDR2 are KGHSH and LQKENI. The CDR3 extends over 15 amino acids.

V and J are TRBV24-1 and TRBJ2-1; no clear D. The length of the CDR3 is 14 residues. Trimming removed 3 bases at V and 9 bases at J, with 14 bases between. CDR1 and CDR2 (germline): KGHDR, SFDVKD. CDR3 residues: CATSDPYPGGEQFF. The CDR3 bases are TGTGCCACCAGTGATCCGTATCCTGGTGGTGAGCAGTTCTTC.

This clonotype was counted ten times or more. The chain couples TRBV7-2 to TRBJ2-7, with a possible D match to TRBD2 (5 bases). Per germline, CDR1 SGHTA and CDR2 FQGNSA. CDR3 size: 15 residues. Between the trimmed V and J ends, which lost 5 bases and 4 bases, there was a span of 18 bases. The CDR3 DNA sequence: TGTGCCAGCAGCCGCACCTACGGGGTTCTATACGAGCAGTACTTC. It translates to CASSRTYGVLYEQYF.